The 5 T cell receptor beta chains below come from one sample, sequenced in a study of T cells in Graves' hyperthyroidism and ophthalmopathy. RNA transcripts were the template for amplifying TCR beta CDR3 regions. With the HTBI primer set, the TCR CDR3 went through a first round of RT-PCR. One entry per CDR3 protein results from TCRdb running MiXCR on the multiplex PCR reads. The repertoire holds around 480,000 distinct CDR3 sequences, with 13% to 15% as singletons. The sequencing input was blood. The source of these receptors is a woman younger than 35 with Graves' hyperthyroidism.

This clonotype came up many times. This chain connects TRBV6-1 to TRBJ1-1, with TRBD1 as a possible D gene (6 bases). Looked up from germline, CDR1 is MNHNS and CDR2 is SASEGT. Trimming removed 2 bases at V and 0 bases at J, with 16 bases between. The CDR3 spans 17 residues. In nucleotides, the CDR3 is TGTGCCAGCAGTGAACCTCGACAGGAGTATATGAACACTGAAGCTTTCTTT. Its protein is CASSEPRQEYMNTEAFF.

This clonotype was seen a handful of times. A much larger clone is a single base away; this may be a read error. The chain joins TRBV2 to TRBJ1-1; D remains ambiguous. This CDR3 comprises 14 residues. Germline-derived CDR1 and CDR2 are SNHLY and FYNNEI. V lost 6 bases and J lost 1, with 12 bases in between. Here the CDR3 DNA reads TGTGCCAGCAGCCCATCCACAGAGAACACTGAAGCTTTCTTT. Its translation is CASSPSTENTEAFF.

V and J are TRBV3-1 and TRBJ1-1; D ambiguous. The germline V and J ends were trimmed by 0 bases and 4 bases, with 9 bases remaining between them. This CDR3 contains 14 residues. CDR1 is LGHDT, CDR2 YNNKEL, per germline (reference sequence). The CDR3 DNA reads TGTGCCAGCAGCCAAGATACACTGACCACTGAAGCTTTCTTT. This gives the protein CASSQDTLTTEAFF.

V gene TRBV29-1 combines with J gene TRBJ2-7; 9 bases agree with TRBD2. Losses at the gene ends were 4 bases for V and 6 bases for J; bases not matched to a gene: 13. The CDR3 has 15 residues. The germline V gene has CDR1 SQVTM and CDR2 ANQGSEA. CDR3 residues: CSVVASGTRQGEQYF. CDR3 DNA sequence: TGCAGCGTTGTGGCTAGCGGGACACGACAGGGCGAGCAGTACTTC.

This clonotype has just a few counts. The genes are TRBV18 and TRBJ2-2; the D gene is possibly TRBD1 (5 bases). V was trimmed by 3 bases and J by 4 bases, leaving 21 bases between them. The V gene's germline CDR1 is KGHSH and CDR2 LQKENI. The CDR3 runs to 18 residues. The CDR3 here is CASSPNQAQGYSTGELFF. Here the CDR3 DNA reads TGTGCCAGCTCACCTAATCAGGCTCAGGGATACAGCACCGGGGAGCTGTTTTTT.